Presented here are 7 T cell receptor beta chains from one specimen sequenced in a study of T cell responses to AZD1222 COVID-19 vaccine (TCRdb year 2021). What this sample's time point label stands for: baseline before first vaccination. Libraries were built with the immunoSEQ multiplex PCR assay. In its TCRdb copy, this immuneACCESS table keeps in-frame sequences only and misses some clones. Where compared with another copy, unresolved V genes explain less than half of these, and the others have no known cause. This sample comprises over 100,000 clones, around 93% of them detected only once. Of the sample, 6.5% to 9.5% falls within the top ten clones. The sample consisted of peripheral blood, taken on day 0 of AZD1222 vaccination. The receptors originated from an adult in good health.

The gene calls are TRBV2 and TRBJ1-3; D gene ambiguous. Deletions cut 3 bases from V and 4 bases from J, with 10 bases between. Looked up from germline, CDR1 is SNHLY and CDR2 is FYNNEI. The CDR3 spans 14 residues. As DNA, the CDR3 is TGTGCCAGCAGTGACGAGGGTATAGGAAACACCATATATTTT. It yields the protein CASSDEGIGNTIYF.

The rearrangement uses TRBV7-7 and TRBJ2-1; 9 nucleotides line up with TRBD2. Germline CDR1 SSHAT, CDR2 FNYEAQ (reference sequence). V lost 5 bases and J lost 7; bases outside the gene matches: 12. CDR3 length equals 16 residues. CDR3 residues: CASSNGVTSGQNEQFF. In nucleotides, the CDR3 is TGTGCCAGCAGCAACGGCGTGACTAGCGGCCAGAATGAGCAGTTCTTC.

The CDR3 spells CAIRGTSNNEQFF. The DNA for the CDR3 is TGTGCCATCAGGGGCACTAGTAATAATGAGCAGTTCTTC. The chain couples TRBV10-3 to TRBJ2-1, with a weak D call TRBD2 (5 bases). Germline CDR1 reads ENHRY; CDR2 reads SYGVKD. The V gene lost 6 bases and the J gene lost 7 bases, with 13 bases spanning the gap. There are 13 residues in the CDR3.

The CDR3 coding sequence is TGTGCCAGCATTCGGAGTACCCAACATGGCTACACCTTC. This sequence encodes CASIRSTQHGYTF. This chain uses TRBV6-5 with TRBJ1-2; D is unclear. The CDR3 sequence is 13 residues long. V was pared by 7 bases and J by 6 bases, with 15 bases between. The germline gives CDR1 MNHEY, CDR2 SVGAGI.

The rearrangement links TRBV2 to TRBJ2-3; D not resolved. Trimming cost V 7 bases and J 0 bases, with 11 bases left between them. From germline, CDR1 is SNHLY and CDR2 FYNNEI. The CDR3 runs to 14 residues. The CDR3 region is CASTYSSSTDTQYF. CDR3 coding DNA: TGTGCCAGCACCTATTCCAGCAGCACAGATACGCAGTATTTT.

CDR3 sequence: CASSKGHRSGCSTNEKLFF. The CDR3 DNA reads as TGTGCCAGCAGCAAAGGCCACAGGTCTGGGTGTTCAACTAATGAAAAACTGTTTTTT. The genes are TRBV21-1 and TRBJ1-4; TRBD1 was called by the table and not checked on the DNA. TRBV21-1 is designated a pseudogene. The CDR3 extends over 19 amino acids.

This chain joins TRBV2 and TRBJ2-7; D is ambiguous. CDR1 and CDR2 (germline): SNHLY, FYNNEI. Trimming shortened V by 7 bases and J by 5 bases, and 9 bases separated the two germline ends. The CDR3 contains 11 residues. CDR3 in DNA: TGTGCCAGCATTCAATGGAACGAGCAGTACTTC. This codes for CASIQWNEQYF.